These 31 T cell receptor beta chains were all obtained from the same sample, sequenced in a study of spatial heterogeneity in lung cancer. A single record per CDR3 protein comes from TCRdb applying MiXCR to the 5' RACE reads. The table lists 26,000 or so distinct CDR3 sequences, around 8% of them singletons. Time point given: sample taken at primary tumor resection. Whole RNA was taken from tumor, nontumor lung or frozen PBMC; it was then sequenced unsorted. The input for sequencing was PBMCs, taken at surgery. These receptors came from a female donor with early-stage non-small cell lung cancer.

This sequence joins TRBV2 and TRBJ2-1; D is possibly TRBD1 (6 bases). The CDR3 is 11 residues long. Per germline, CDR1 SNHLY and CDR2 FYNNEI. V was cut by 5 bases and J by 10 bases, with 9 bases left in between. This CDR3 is CASSTGKEQFF. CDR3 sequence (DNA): TGTGCCAGCAGTACAGGGAAAGAGCAGTTCTTC.

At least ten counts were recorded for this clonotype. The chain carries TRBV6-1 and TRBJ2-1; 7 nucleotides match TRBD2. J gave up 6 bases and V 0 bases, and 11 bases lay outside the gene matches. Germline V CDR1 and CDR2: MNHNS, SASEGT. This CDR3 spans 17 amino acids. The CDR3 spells CASSEALRQGGPNEQFF. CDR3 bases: TGTGCCAGCAGTGAAGCGCTTCGGCAGGGAGGGCCCAATGAGCAGTTCTTC.

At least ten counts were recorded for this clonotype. The CDR3 DNA follows: TGTGCCAGCAGTTTACCTCGCGGGAGGTTGTACGAGCAGTACTTC. Its protein is CASSLPRGRLYEQYF. The rearrangement uses TRBV28 and TRBJ2-7; 8 positions agree with TRBD2. The V segment lost 2 bases and the J segment 4 bases; nucleotides outside the gene matches: 7. This CDR3 comprises 15 residues. Per germline, CDR1 MDHEN and CDR2 SYDVKM.

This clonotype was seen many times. The CDR3 protein is CASSLGSLHTDTQYF. The CDR3 coding sequence is TGTGCCAGCAGCCTCGGATCACTGCACACAGATACGCAGTATTTT. The chain combines TRBV7-2 with TRBJ2-3, with D unresolved. Germline V gives CDR1 SGHTA, CDR2 FQGNSA. The V end was cut by 5 bases, the J end by 2 bases, with 14 bases between. This CDR3 contains 15 residues.

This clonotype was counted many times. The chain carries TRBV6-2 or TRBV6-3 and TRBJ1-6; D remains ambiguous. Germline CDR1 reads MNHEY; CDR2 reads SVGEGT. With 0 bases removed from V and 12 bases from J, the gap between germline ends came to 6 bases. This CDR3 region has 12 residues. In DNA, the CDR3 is TGTGCCAGCAGTTACTCTTGGGAACCCCTCCACTTT. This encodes CASSYSWEPLHF.

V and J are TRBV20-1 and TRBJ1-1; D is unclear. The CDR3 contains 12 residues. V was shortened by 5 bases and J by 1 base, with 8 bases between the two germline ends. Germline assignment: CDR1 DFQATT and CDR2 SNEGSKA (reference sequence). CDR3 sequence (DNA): TGCAGTGCTCCGCGGGGGAACACTGAAGCTTTCTTT. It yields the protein CSAPRGNTEAFF.

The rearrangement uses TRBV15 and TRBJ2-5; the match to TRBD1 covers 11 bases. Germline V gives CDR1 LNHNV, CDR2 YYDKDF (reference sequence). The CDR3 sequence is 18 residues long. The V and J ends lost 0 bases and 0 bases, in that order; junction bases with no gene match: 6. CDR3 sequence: CATSRDRGTGGYQETQYF. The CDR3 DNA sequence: TGTGCCACCAGCAGAGACCGAGGGACAGGGGGATACCAAGAGACCCAGTACTTC.

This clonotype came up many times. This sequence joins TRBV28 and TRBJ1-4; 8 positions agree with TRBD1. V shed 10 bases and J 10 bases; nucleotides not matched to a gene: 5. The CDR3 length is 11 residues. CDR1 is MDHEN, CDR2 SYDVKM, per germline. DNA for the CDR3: TGTGCCATCCGACAGGGGCTAAAACTGTTTTTT. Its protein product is CAIRQGLKLFF.

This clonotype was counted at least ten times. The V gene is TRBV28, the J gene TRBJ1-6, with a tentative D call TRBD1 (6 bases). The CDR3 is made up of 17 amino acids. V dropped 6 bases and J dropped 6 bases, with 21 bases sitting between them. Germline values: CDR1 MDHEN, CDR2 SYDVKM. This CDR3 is CASRSQGAGPGNSPLHF. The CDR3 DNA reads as TGTGCCAGCAGATCACAGGGCGCGGGCCCGGGTAATTCACCCCTCCACTTT.

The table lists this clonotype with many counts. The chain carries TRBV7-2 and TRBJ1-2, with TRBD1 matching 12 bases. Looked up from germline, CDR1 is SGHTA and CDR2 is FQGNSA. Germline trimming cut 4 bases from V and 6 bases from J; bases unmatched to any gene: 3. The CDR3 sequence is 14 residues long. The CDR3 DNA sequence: TGTGCCAGCAGCTCCGGGACAGGGGGCGATGGCTACACCTTC. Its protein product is CASSSGTGGDGYTF.

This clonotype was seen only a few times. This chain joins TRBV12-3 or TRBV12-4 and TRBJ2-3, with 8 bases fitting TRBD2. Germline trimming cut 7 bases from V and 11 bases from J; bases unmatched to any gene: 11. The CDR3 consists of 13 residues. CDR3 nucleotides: TGTGCCAGCATCCCGGACGGACTAGCTGGGCAGTATTTT. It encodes CASIPDGLAGQYF.

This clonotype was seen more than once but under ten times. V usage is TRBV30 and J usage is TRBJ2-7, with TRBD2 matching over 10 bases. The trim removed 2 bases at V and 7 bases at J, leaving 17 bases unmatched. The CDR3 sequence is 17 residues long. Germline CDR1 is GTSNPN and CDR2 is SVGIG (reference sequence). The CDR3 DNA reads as TGTGCCTGGAGTCTCCGGACAGGATGGACTAGCGGTACAGAGCAGTACTTC. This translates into CAWSLRTGWTSGTEQYF.

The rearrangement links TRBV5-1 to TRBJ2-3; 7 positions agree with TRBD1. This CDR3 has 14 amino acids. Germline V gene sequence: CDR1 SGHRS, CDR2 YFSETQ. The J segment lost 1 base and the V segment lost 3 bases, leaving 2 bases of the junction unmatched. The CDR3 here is CASSSGQGTDTQYF. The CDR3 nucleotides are TGCGCCAGCAGCTCCGGACAGGGCACAGATACGCAGTATTTT.

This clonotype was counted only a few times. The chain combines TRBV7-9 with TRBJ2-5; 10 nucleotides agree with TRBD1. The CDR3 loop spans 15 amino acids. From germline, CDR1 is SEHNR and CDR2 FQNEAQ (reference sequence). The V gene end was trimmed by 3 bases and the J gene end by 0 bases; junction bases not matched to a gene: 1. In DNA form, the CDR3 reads TGTGCCAGCAGCTTGGACAGGGGGTACCAAGAGACCCAGTACTTC. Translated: CASSLDRGYQETQYF.

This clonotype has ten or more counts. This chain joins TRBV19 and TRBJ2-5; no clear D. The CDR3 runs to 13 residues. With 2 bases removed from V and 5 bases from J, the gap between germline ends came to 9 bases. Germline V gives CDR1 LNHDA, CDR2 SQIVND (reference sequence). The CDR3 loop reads CASSISRVETQYF. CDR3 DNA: TGTGCCAGTAGTATATCCCGAGTTGAGACCCAGTACTTC.

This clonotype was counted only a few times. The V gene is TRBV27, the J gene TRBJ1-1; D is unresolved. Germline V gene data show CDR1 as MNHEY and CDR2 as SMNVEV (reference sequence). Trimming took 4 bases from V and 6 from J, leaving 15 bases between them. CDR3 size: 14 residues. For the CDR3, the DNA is TGTGCCAGCAGTTACTACAGCGCCGCCCCTGAAGCTTTCTTT. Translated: CASSYYSAAPEAFF.

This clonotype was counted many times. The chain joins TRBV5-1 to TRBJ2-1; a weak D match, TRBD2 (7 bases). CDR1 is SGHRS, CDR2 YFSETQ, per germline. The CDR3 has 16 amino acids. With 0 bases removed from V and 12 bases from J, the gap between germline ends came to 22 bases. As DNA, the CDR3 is TGCGCCAGCAGCTTGGGACACGGCGGGGGCCTACAGGCGCAGTTCTTC. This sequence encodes CASSLGHGGGLQAQFF. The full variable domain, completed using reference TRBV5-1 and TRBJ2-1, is KAGVTQTPRYLIKTRGQQVTLSCSPISGHRSVSWYQQTPGQGLQFLFEYFSETQRNKGNFPGRFSGRQFSNSRSEMNVSTLELGDSALYLCASSLGHGGGLQAQFFGPGTRLTVL.

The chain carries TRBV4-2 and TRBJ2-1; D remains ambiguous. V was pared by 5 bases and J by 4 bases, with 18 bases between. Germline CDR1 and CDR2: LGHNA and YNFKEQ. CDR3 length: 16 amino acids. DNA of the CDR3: TGTGCCAGCAGCGCAGAACTACCGAATTCGTACAATGAGCAGTTCTTC. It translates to CASSAELPNSYNEQFF.

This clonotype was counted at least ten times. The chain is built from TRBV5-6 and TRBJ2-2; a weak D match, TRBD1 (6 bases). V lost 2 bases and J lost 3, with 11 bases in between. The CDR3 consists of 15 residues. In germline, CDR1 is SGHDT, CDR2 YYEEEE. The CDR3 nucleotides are TGTGCCAGCAGCTTAGTACAGGGAGACACCGGGGAGCTGTTTTTT. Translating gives CASSLVQGDTGELFF.

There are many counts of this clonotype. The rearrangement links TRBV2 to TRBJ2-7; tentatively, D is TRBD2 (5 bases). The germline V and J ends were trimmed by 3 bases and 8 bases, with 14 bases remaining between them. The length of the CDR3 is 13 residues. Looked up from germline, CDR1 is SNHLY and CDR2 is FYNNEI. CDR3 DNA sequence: TGTGCCAGCAGTGACGTCGGGGAAAGGCAGCAGTACGTC. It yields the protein CASSDVGERQQYV.

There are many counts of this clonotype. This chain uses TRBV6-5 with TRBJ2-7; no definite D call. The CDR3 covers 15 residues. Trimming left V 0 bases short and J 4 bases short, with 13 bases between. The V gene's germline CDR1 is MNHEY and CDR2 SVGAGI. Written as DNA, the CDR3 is TGTGCCAGCAGTTACTCCTACGCTACGGAATACGAGCAGTACTTC. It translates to CASSYSYATEYEQYF.

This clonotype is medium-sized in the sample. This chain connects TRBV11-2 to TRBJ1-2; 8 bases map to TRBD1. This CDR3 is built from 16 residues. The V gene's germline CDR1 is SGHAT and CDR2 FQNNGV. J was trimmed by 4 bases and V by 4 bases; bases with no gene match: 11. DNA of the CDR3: TGTGCCAGCAGCTCCATCCGAGGACAGGGATCCTATGGCTACACCTTC. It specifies CASSSIRGQGSYGYTF.

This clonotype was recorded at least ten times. CDR3 protein: CASSYSHSGLAGVATGELFF. CDR3 bases: TGTGCCAGCAGTTACTCACACTCTGGACTAGCGGGAGTAGCCACCGGGGAGCTGTTTTTT. The chain couples TRBV6-2 or TRBV6-3 to TRBJ2-2, with 13 bases fitting TRBD2. Trimming removed 0 bases from V and 4 bases from J; junction bases left unmatched: 11. Germline V gene sequence: CDR1 MNHEY, CDR2 SVGEGT. There are 20 residues in the CDR3.

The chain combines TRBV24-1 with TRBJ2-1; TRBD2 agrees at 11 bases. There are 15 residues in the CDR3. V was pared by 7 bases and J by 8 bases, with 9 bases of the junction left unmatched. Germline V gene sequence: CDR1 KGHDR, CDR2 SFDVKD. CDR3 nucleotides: TGTGCCACCAGCCTAGCGGGAGGAGGTCGAGATGAGCAGTTCTTC. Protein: CATSLAGGGRDEQFF.

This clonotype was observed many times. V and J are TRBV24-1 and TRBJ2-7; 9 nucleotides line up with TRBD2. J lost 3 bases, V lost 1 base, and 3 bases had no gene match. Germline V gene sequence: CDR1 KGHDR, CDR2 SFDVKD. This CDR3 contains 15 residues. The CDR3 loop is CATSDFSSGNYEQYV. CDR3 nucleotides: TGTGCCACCAGTGATTTCTCTAGCGGGAACTACGAGCAGTACGTC.

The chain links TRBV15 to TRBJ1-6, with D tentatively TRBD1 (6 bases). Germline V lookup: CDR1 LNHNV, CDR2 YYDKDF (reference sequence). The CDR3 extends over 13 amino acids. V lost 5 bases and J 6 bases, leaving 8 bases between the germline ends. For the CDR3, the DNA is TGTGCCACCAGCTGGGACACTAATTCACCCCTCCACTTT. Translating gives CATSWDTNSPLHF. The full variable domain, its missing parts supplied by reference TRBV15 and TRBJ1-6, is DAMVIQNPRYQVTQFGKPVTLSCSQTLNHNVMYWYQQKSSQAPKLLFHYYDKDFNNEADTPDNFQSRRPNTSFCFLDIRSPGLGDTAMYLCATSWDTNSPLHFGNGTRLTVT.

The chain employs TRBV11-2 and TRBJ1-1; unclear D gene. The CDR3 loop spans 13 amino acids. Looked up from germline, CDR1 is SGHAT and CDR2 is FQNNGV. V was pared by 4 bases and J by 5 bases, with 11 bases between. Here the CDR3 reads CASSSGGMTEAFF. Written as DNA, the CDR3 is TGTGCCAGCAGCTCGGGTGGGATGACTGAAGCTTTCTTT. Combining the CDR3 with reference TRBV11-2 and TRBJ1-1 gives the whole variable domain EAGVAQSPRYKIIEKRQSVAFWCNPISGHATLYWYQQILGQGPKLLIQFQNNGVVDDSQLPKDRFSAERLKGVDSTLKIQPAKLEDSAVYLCASSSGGMTEAFFGQGTRLTVV.

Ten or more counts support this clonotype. The CDR3 DNA is TGTGCCAGCAGTCCCACCAGACAAGCACCTAGTAACTATGGCTACACCTTC. Encoded protein: CASSPTRQAPSNYGYTF. V and J are TRBV12-3 or TRBV12-4 and TRBJ1-2; D is ambiguous. The CDR3 is 17 residues long. Trimming took off 5 bases at V and 1 base at J, with 20 bases between the two ends.

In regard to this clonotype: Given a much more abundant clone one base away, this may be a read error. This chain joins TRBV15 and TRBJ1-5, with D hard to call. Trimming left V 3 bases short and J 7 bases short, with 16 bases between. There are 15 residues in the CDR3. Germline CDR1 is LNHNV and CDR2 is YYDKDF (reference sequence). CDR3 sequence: CATSSLRSGKQPQHF. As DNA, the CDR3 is TGTGCCACCAGCAGCCTCAGGAGCGGTAAGCAGCCCCAGCATTTT.

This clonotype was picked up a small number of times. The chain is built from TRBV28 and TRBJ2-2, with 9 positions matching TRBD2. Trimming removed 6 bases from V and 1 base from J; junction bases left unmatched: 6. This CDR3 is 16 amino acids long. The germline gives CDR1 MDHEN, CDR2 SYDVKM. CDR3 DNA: TGTGCCAGCAGCCCCGGGACTAGCAAGAACACCGGGGAGCTGTTTTTT. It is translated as CASSPGTSKNTGELFF. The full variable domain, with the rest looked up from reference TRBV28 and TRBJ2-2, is DVKVTQSSRYLVKRTGEKVFLECVQDMDHENMFWYRQDPGLGLRLIYFSYDVKMKEKGDIPEGYSVSREKKERFSLILESASTNQTSMYLCASSPGTSKNTGELFFGEGSRLTVL.

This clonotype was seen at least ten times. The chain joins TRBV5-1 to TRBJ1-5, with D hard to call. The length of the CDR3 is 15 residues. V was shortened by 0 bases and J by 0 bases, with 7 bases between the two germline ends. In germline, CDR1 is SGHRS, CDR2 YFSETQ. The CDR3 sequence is CASSLEGFSNQPQHF. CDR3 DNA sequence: TGCGCCAGCAGCTTGGAAGGGTTTAGCAATCAGCCCCAGCATTTT.